A selection of T cell receptor beta chains follows, all from one sample in a study of T cells in Graves' hyperthyroidism and ophthalmopathy. Via MiXCR, TCRdb re-called the multiplex PCR reads, giving one row per CDR3 protein. Among a few hundred thousand distinct CDR3 sequences listed, about a fifth were seen once. The specimen sequenced was blood. The receptors here all came from a woman younger than 30 with Graves' hyperthyroidism. Both conserved end residues are part of each CDR3. A D gene is named only where the DNA matches it firmly. Rows give clone size only sometimes, using once, few, many, or a class for an expanded clone.

d_gene: TRBD1; abundance: -; v_gene: TRBV7-8; j_gene: TRBJ2-3; CDR3nt: TGTGCCAGCAGCCCAGGGGGCCTAACAGATACACAGTATTTT; CDR3aa: CASSPGGLTDTQYF
d_gene: TRBD1; abundance: many; v_gene: TRBV6-2/TRBV6-3; j_gene: TRBJ1-5; CDR3nt: TGTGCCAGCAGTTACACAGGACAGGGGCCTCCAGGGCAGCCCCAGCATTTT; CDR3aa: CASSYTGQGPPGQPQHF
d_gene: -; abundance: many; v_gene: TRBV6-2/TRBV6-3; j_gene: TRBJ1-2; CDR3nt: TGTGCCAGCAGACGAGACGACCTCTATGGCTACACCTTC; CDR3aa: CASRRDDLYGYTF
d_gene: -; abundance: many; v_gene: TRBV2; j_gene: TRBJ1-5; CDR3nt: TGTGCCAGCAGTGAAGGCTTTGTGAGCAATCAGCCCCAGCATTTT; CDR3aa: CASSEGFVSNQPQHF
d_gene: -; abundance: -; v_gene: TRBV12-5; j_gene: TRBJ2-7; CDR3nt: TGTGCTAGTGGTCCCGGGACGGTGGCCTCCTACGAGCAGTACTTC; CDR3aa: CASGPGTVASYEQYF
d_gene: TRBD2; abundance: many; v_gene: TRBV9; j_gene: TRBJ2-5; CDR3nt: TGTGCCAGCACCAAGACAGCGGGGCTACAAGAGACCCAGTACTTC; CDR3aa: CASTKTAGLQETQYF
d_gene: TRBD2; abundance: many; v_gene: TRBV12-3/TRBV12-4; j_gene: TRBJ2-5; CDR3nt: TGTGCCGCGAGCGGGGGGGCTGAAGAGACCCAGTACTTC; CDR3aa: CAASGGAEETQYF
d_gene: -; abundance: -; v_gene: TRBV30; j_gene: TRBJ1-2; CDR3nt: TGTGCCTGGAGTGTGTCCAACTATGGCTACACCTTC; CDR3aa: CAWSVSNYGYTF
d_gene: -; abundance: many; v_gene: TRBV12-3/TRBV12-4; j_gene: TRBJ2-2; CDR3nt: TGTGCCAGCAGTTTGGTCCGGACACCAACCGGGGAGCTGTTTTTT; CDR3aa: CASSLVRTPTGELFF
d_gene: TRBD1; abundance: many; v_gene: TRBV30; j_gene: TRBJ1-3; CDR3nt: TGTGCCTGGAGTGTACGTGAGACAGGGTCCCGAAACACCATATATTTT; CDR3aa: CAWSVRETGSRNTIYF
d_gene: -; abundance: many; v_gene: TRBV24-1; j_gene: TRBJ1-5; CDR3nt: TGTGCCACCGACGCGGGACCTAGCGGGCCGCCCCAGCATTTT; CDR3aa: CATDAGPSGPPQHF
d_gene: -; abundance: many; v_gene: TRBV11-3; j_gene: TRBJ2-2; CDR3nt: TGTGCCAGCAGCTTGAAAGGGGCCGGGGAGCTGTTTTTT; CDR3aa: CASSLKGAGELFF
d_gene: -; abundance: many; v_gene: TRBV9; j_gene: TRBJ1-1; CDR3nt: TGTGCCAGCAGCGTCGAGGGGTACGGCACTGAAGCTTTCTTT; CDR3aa: CASSVEGYGTEAFF